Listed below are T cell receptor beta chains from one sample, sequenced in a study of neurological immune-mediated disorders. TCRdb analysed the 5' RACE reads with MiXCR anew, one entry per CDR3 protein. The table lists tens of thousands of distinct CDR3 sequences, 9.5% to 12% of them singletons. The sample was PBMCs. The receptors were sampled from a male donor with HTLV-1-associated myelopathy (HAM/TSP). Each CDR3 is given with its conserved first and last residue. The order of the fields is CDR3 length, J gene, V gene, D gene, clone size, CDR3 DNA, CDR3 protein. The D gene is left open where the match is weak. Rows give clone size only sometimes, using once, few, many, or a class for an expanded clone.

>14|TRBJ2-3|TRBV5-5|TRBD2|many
TGTGCCAGCAGCGCCTCGACTAGCGGGGATACGCAGTATTTT
CASSASTSGDTQYF
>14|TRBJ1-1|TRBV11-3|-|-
TGTGCCAGCAGCGACAGGACAACCGTCACTGAAGCTTTCTTT
CASSDRTTVTEAFF
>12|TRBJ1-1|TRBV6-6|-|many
TGTGCCAGCTGCGGCCTGAACACTGAAGCTTTCTTT
CASCGLNTEAFF
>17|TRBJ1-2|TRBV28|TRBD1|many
TGTGCCAGCAGTTTAAAACCGGGACAGAGCCCTAACTATGGCTACACCTTC
CASSLKPGQSPNYGYTF
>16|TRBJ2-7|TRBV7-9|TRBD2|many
TGTGCCAGCAGCTCCCCCCAAGGACTAGCGGGCGACGAGCAGTACTTC
CASSSPQGLAGDEQYF
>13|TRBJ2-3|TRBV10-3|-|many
TGTGCCATCAGACTCGGCGGCACAGATACGCAGTATTTT
CAIRLGGTDTQYF
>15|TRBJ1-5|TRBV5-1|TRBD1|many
TGCGCCAGCAGCCCAACAGGGGGTAGCAATCAGCCCCAGCATTTT
CASSPTGGSNQPQHF
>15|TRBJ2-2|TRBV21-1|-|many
TGTGCCAGCAGCTCATGCGTCGGACAGACCGGGGAGCTGTTTTTT
CASSSCVGQTGELFF
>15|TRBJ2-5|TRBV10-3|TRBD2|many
TGTGCCATCAGTCGAACTAGCGGGGTACAAGAGACCCAGTACTTC
CAISRTSGVQETQYF
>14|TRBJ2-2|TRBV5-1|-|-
TGCGCCAGCAGCTGGACATGGAACACCGGGGAGCTGTTTTTT
CASSWTWNTGELFF
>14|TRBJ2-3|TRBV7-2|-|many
TGTGCCAGCAGCCCTTCGGACTTTGGCCGTACGCAGTATTTT
CASSPSDFGRTQYF
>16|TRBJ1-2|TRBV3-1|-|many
TGTGCCAGCAGCCAAGATCTGGTTGTACGGACCTATGGCTACACCTTC
CASSQDLVVRTYGYTF
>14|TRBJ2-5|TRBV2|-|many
TGTGCCAGCAGTGAAGTTGGGGAACAAGAGACCCAGTACTTC
CASSEVGEQETQYF
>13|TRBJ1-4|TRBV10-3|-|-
TGTGCCATCAGTGACACCCCTTGGGAAAAACTGTTTTTT
CAISDTPWEKLFF
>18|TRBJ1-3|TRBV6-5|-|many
TGTGCCAGCAGTTACTCGGGGCTCCTGGAGGTTGCTGGAAACACCATATATTTT
CASSYSGLLEVAGNTIYF
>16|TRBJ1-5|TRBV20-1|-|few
TGCAGTGCTAGAGATTCGGAGGGCGGTGAAGGTCAGCCCCAGCATTTT
CSARDSEGGEGQPQHF
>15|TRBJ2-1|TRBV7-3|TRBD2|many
TGTGCCAGCAGCTTAGCGCTAGCGGGGTCGAATGAGCAGTTCTTC
CASSLALAGSNEQFF
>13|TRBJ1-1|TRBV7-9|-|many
TGTGCCAGCAGCTGGGAGGCGGACACTGAAGCTTTCTTT
CASSWEADTEAFF
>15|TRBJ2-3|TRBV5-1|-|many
TGCGCCAGCAGCTTGGCGGCAGGGCCCACAGATACGCAGTATTTT
CASSLAAGPTDTQYF
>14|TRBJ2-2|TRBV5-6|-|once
TGTACCAGAAGCCGGGGACTCAACACCGGGGAGCTGTTTTTT
CTRSRGLNTGELFF
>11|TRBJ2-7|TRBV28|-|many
TGTGCCAGCAGAGGAAGGTACGAGCAGTACTTC
CASRGRYEQYF
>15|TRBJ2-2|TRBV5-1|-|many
TGCGCCAGCAGCTTGGAAGGGGCCGGGACCGGGGAGCTGTTTTTT
CASSLEGAGTGELFF
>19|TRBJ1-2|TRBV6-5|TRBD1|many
TGTGCCAGCAGTTACTGGAGGTCCCGAGGGACAGGACTTTTCTATGGCTACACCTTC
CASSYWRSRGTGLFYGYTF
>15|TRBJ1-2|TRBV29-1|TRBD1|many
TGCAGCGTAGTAGGATCGACAGGGGCAGCTAGAGGCTACACCTTC
CSVVGSTGAARGYTF
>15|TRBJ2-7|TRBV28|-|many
TGTGCCAGCAGAGCGGAAAGGGGGGGGACCTACGAGCAGTACTTC
CASRAERGGTYEQYF
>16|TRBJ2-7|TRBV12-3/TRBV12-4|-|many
TGTGCCAGCAGTTTAGAAACTGGGGTCAGGAACTACGAGCAGTACTTC
CASSLETGVRNYEQYF
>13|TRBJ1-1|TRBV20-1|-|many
TGCAGTGCTAACCGGGACAACGGCGATGAAGCTTTCTTT
CSANRDNGDEAFF
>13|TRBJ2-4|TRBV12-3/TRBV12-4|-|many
TGTGCCAGCAGGATAATAGCCAAAAACATTCAGTACTTC
CASRIIAKNIQYF
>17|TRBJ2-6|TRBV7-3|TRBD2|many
TGTGCCAGCAGCTCGCGGGGGGGGGCTGGTGGGGCCAACGTCCTGACTTTC
CASSSRGGAGGANVLTF
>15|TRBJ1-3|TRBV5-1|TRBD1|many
TGCGCCAGCACCGAAAGGACAGGGTCGGGAAACACCATATATTTT
CASTERTGSGNTIYF
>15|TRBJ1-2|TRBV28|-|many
-
CASSSSGGANYGYTF
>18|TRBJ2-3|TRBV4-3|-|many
TGCGCCAGCAGCCAAGACACCGCCTTCGGGGGCCGCACAGATACGCAGTATTTT
CASSQDTAFGGRTDTQYF
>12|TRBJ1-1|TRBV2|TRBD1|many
TGTGCCAGCAGTGCCCGACAGGGATCAGCTTTCTTT
CASSARQGSAFF
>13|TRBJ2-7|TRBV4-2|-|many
TGTGCCAGCAGTCGGGACATCTCCTACGAGCAGTACTTC
CASSRDISYEQYF
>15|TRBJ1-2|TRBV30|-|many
TGTGCCTGGAGTGTAGGCGGGGGGCCAAGCTATGGCTACACCTTC
CAWSVGGGPSYGYTF